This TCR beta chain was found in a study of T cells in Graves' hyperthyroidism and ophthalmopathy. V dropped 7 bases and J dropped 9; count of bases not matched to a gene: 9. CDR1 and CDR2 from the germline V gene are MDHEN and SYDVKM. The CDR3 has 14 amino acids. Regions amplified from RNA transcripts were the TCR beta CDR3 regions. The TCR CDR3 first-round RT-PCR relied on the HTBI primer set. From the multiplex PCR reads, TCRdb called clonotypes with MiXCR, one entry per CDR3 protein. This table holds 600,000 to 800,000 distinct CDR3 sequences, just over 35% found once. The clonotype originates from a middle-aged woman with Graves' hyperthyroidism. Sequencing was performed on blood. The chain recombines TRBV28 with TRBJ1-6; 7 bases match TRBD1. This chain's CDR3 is CASIAGTVGSPLHF. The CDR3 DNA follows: TGTGCCAGCATAGCCGGGACAGTGGGTTCACCCCTCCACTTT.